This T cell receptor (beta chain) is drawn from a study of T cells after yellow fever vaccination. Germline values: CDR1 MNHEY, CDR2 SVGAGI. This CDR3 has 16 amino acids. Trimming cost V 6 bases and J 2 bases; bases outside gene matches: 10. TCRdb ran MiXCR on the 5' RACE reads and lists one entry per CDR3 protein. The data show 250,000 to 350,000 distinct CDR3 sequences, with about 10% seen just once and 3% to 4% held by the top ten. V usage is TRBV6-5 and J usage is TRBJ1-5, with 7 bases lining up with TRBD1. Sequencing was performed on CD4+ T cells sorted from PBMCs, taken 5 days after the yellow fever booster vaccination. This sequence originates from a man aged 18-30 years who received the YFV17D yellow fever vaccine. Written as DNA, the CDR3 is TGTGCCAGCAGGCGGACCGGGACAGCGGGCAATCAGCCCCAGCATTTT. Its translation: CASRRTGTAGNQPQHF.